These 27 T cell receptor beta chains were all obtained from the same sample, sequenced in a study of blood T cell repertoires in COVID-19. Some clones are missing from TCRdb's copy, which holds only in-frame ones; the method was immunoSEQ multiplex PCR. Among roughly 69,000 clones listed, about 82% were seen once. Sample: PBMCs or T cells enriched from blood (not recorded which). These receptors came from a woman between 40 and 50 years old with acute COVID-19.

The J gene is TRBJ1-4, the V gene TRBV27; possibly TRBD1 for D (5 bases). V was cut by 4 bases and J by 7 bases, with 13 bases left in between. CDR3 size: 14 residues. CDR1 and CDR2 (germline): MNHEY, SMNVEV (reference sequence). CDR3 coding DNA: TGTGCCAGCAGTTACAGGATGCGAGGTGAAAAACTGTTTTTT. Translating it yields CASSYRMRGEKLFF.

The CDR3 spells CASSLVPRVVGGELFF. The CDR3 DNA sequence: TGTGCCAGCAGCTTGGTCCCCAGGGTGGTCGGCGGGGAGCTGTTTTTT. The chain carries TRBV5-8 and TRBJ2-2, with D possibly matching TRBD1 (5 bases). From germline, CDR1 is SGHTS and CDR2 YDEGEE. CDR3 length: 16 residues. V was cut by 0 bases and J by 7 bases, with 16 bases left in between.

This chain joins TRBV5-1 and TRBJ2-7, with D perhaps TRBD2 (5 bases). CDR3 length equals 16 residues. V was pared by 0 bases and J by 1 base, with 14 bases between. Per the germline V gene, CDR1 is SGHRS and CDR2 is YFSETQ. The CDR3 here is CASSLDPDSTSYEQYF. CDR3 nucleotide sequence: TGCGCCAGCAGCTTGGATCCGGACTCCACATCCTACGAGCAGTACTTC.

The CDR3 loop reads CASTYLQGRPGELFF. DNA for the CDR3: TGTGCCAGCACCTACCTACAGGGTCGGCCCGGGGAGCTGTTTTTT. V usage is TRBV28 and J usage is TRBJ2-2; tentatively, D is TRBD1 (6 bases). Germline assignment: CDR1 MDHEN and CDR2 SYDVKM. V dropped 7 bases and J dropped 6 bases, with 18 bases sitting between them. The CDR3 consists of 15 residues.

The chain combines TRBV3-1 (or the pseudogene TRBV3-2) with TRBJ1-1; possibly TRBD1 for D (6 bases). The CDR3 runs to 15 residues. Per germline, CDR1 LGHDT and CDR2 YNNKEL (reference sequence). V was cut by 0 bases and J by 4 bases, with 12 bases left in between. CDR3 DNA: TGTGCCAGCAGCCAAGATCCGGTAGGGGGCACTGAAGCTTTCTTT. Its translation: CASSQDPVGGTEAFF.

This CDR3 is CASSELVQGTYEQYF. CDR3 in DNA: TGTGCCAGCAGTGAGTTGGTACAGGGGACCTACGAGCAGTACTTC. The rearrangement links TRBV2 to TRBJ2-7, with TRBD1 identical over 7 bases. Germline CDR1 SNHLY, CDR2 FYNNEI. The CDR3 is 15 residues long. The trim removed 3 bases at V and 2 bases at J, leaving 7 bases unmatched.

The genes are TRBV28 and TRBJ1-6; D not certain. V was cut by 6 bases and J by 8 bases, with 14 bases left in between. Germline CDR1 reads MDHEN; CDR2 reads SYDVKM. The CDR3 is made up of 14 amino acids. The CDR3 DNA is TGTGCCAGCAGCAAACCGGGTCCTCATTCACCCCTCCACTTT. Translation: CASSKPGPHSPLHF.

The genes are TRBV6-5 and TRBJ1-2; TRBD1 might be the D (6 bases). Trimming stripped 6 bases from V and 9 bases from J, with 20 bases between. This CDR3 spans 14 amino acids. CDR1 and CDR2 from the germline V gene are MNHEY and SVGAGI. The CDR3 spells CASRGTRALLSYTF. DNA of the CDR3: TGTGCCAGCAGGGGGACAAGGGCCCTTCTTAGCTACACCTTC.

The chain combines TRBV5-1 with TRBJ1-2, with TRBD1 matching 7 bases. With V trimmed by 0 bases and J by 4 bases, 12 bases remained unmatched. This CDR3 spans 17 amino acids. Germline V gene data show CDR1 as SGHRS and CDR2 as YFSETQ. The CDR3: CASSLAIEGASSYGYTF. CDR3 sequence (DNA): TGCGCCAGCAGCTTGGCCATCGAGGGGGCGTCGAGCTATGGCTACACCTTC.

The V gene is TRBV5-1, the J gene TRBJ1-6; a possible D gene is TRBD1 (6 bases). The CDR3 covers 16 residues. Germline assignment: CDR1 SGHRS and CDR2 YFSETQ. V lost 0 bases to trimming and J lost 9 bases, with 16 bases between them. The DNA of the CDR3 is TGCGCCAGCAGCTTGGAAGGGGGTAGGGGGATTTCACCCCTCCACTTT. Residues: CASSLEGGRGISPLHF.

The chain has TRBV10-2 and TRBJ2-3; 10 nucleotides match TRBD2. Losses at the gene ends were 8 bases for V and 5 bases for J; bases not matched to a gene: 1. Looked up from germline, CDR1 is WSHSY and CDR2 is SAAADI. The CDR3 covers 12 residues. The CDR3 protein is CASRLAGDTQYF. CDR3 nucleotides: TGCGCCAGCCGACTAGCGGGAGATACGCAGTATTTT.

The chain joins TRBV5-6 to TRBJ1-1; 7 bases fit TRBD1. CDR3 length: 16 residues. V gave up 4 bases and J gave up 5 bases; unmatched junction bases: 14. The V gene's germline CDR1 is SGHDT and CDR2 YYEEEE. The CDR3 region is CASSSTGASSRTEAFF. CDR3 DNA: TGTGCCAGCAGCAGCACAGGGGCGTCGAGTCGGACTGAAGCTTTCTTT.

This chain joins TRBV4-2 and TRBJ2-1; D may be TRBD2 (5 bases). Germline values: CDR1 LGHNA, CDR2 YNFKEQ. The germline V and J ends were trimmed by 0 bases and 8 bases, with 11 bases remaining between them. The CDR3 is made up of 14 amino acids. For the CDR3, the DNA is TGTGCCAGCAGCCAAGAAGGGAGCGGCCATGAGCAGTTCTTC. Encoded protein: CASSQEGSGHEQFF.

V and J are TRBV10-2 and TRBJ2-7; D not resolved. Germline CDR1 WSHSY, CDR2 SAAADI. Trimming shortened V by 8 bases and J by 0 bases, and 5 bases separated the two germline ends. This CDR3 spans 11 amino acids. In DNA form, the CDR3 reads TGCGCCAGCTCTACCTCCTACGAGCAGTACTTC. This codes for CASSTSYEQYF.

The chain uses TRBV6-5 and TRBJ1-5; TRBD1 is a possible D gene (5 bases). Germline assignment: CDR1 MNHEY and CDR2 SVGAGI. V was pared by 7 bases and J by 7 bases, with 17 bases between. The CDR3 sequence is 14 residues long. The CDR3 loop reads CASTEWGVRQPQHF. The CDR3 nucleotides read TGTGCCAGCACCGAGTGGGGGGTACGACAGCCCCAGCATTTT.

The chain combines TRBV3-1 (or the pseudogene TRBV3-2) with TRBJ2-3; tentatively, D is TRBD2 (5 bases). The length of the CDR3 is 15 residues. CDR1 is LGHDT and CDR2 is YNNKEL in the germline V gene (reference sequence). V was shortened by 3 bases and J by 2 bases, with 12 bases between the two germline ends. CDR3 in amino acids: CASSHPSLNTDTQYF. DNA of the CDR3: TGTGCCAGCAGCCATCCTAGCTTAAACACAGATACGCAGTATTTT.

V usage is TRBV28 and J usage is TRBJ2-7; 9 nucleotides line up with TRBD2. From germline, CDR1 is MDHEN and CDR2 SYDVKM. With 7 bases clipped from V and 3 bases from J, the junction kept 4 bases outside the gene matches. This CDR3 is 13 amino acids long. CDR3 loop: CASKGLAVYEQYF. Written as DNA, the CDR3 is TGTGCCAGCAAGGGACTAGCCGTCTACGAGCAGTACTTC.

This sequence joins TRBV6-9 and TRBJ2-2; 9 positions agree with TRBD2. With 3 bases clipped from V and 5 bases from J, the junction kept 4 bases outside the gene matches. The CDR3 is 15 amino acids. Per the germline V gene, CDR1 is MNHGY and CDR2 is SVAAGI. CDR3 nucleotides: TGTGCCAGCAGTTACGCGGGAGGGCGTACCGGGGAGCTGTTTTTT. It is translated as CASSYAGGRTGELFF.

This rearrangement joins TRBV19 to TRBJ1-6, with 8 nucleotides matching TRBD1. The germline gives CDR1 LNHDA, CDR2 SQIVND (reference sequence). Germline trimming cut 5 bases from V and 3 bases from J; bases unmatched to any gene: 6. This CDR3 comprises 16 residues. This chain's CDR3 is CASSPRQGNYNSPLHF. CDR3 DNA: TGTGCCAGTAGTCCGCGACAGGGGAACTATAATTCACCCCTCCACTTT.

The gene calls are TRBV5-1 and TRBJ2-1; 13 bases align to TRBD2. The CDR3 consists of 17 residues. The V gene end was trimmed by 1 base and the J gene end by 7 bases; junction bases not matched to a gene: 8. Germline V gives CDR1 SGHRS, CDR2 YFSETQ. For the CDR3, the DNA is TGCGCCAGCAGCTTGCCAACTAGCGGGAGGGAGAGGAATGAGCAGTTCTTC. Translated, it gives CASSLPTSGRERNEQFF.

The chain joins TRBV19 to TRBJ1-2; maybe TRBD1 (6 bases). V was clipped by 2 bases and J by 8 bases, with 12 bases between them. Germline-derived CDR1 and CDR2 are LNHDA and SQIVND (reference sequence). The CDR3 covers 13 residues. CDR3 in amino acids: CASSIHRVGGYTF. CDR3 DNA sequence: TGTGCCAGTAGTATACACAGGGTCGGCGGCTACACCTTC.

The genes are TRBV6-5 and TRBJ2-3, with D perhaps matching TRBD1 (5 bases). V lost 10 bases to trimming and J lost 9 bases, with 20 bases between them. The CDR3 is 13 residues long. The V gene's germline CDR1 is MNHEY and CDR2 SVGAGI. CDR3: CATDVPPTGTQYF. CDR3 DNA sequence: TGTGCCACCGACGTCCCACCCACAGGAACGCAGTATTTT.

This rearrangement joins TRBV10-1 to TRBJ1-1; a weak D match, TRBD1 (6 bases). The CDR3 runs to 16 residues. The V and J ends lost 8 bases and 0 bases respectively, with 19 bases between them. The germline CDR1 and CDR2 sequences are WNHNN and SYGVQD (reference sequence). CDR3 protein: CASYPQGAELNTEAFF. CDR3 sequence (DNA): TGCGCCAGCTATCCACAGGGTGCGGAATTGAACACTGAAGCTTTCTTT.

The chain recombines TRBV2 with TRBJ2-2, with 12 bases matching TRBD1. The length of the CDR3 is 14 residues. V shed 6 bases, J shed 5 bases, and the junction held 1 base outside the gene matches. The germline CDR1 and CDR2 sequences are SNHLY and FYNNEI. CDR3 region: CASRGQGATGELFF. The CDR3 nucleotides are TGTGCCAGCAGGGGACAGGGGGCGACCGGGGAGCTGTTTTTT.

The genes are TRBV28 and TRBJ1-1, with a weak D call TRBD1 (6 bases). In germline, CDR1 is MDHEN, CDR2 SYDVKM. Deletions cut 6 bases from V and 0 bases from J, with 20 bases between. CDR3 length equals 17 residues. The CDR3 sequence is CASSVGALGSVNTEAFF. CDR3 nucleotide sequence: TGTGCCAGCAGCGTGGGGGCGCTGGGATCCGTGAACACTGAAGCTTTCTTT.

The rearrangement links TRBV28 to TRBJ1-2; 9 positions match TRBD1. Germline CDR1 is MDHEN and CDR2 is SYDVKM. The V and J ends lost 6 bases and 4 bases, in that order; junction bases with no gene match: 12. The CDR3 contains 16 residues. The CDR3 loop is CASSPSSLGQGYGYTF. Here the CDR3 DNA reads TGTGCCAGCAGCCCCTCCTCATTGGGACAGGGCTATGGCTACACCTTC.

Here the CDR3 DNA reads TGTGCCAGCAGCTTAGGGGGTTTGAACACTGAAGCTTTCTTT. Protein sequence: CASSLGGLNTEAFF. The gene calls are TRBV5-6 and TRBJ1-1; perhaps TRBD1 as D (6 bases). Germline V gives CDR1 SGHDT, CDR2 YYEEEE. V was trimmed by 2 bases and J by 0 bases, leaving 8 bases between them. This CDR3 is 14 amino acids long.